This paragraph covers one T cell receptor (beta chain) sequence. The sample belongs to a study of T-cell reconstitution after alpha-beta-depleted transplantation in children. Trimming cost V 1 base and J 0 bases; bases outside gene matches: 5. The CDR3 loop spans 17 amino acids. Germline CDR1 DFQATT, CDR2 SNEGSKA (reference sequence). Using unique molecular identifiers, the investigators prepared the TCRbeta library. From the PCR reads, TCRdb called clonotypes with MiXCR, one entry per CDR3 protein. The sample has some 340,000 distinct CDR3 sequences, approximately 10% seen once. This chain uses TRBV20-1 with TRBJ2-1; 11 bases line up with TRBD2. Sequences were derived from PBMCs from the stem cell graft donor, sampled from the stem cell graft. This clonotype was obtained from a human donor who donated a stem cell graft to a child with acute lymphoblastic leukemia. The CDR3 sequence is CSARGYSGRVSYNEQFF. The CDR3 nucleotides read TGCAGTGCTAGAGGGTATAGCGGGAGGGTCTCCTACAATGAGCAGTTCTTC.